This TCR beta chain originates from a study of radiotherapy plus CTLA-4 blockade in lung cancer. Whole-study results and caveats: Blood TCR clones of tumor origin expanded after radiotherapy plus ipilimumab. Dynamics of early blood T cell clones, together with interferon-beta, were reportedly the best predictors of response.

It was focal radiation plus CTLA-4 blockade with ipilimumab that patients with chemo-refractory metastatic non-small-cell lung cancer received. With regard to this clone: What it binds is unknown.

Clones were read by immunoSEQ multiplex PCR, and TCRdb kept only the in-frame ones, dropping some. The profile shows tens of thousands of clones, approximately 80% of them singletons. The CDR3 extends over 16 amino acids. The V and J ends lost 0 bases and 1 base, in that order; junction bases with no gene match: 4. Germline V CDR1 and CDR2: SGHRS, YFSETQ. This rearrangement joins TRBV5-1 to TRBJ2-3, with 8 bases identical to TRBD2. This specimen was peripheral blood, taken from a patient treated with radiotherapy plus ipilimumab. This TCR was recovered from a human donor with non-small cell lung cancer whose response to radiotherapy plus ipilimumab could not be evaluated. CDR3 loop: CASSLVATSGTDTQYF. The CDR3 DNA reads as TGCGCCAGCAGCTTGGTCGCGACTAGCGGCACAGATACGCAGTATTTT.